These T cell receptor beta chains were read from a single sample in a study of shared clonotypes between healthy human individuals. Method: immunoSEQ multiplex PCR; TCRdb's copy keeps in-frame clones and lacks some. Here the sample spans around 2,000,000 clones, about 94% being singletons. The sample taken for sequencing was naive CD8+ T cells sorted from blood. The receptors were gathered from a young man in good health. CDR3s include the opening cysteine and the closing phenylalanine or tryptophan. Each record gives: J gene, clone size, V gene, D gene, CDR3 protein, CDR3 DNA. The D gene is left open where the match is weak. Some rows have no size entry. The others give once, few or many, or a class for an expanded clone.

TRBJ1-5 | once | TRBV4-1 | . | CASSQDVPIVLEVGNQPQHF | TGCGCCAGCAGCCAAGATGTCCCTATCGTGTTGGAGGTGGGGAATCAGCCCCAGCATTTT
TRBJ1-1 | . | TRBV28 | . | CASSLPSKGENTEAFF | TGTGCCAGCAGTTTACCCTCAAAGGGAGAGAACACTGAAGCTTTCTTT
TRBJ1-4 | . | TRBV5-6 | TRBD1 | CASSLAMTGSEKLFF | TGTGCCAGCAGCTTGGCCATGACAGGGTCTGAAAAACTGTTTTTT
TRBJ2-7 | . | TRBV11-1 | . | CASSSGPLLEQYF | TGTGCCAGCAGCTCAGGTCCACTACTCGAGCAGTACTTC
TRBJ2-1 | once | TRBV4-3 | TRBD2 | CASSLRAGEDEQFF | TGCGCCAGCAGCCTACGAGCGGGAGAAGATGAGCAGTTCTTC
TRBJ2-1 | . | TRBV5-1 | . | CASSQVDLTPSYEQFF | TGCGCCAGCAGCCAGGTCGACCTTACTCCTTCCTATGAGCAGTTCTTC
TRBJ1-2 | . | TRBV28 | . | CASSFSENYGYTF | TGTGCCAGCAGTTTCTCAGAAAACTATGGCTACACCTTC
TRBJ2-5 | . | TRBV7-9 | . | CASSLGGIQETQYF | TGTGCCAGCAGCTTAGGGGGGATACAAGAGACCCAGTACTTC
TRBJ2-2 | . | TRBV27 | TRBD2 | CASSLTSGGTGELFF | TGTGCCAGCAGTTTGACTAGCGGGGGCACCGGGGAGCTGTTTTTT
TRBJ1-2 | . | TRBV5-6 | . | CASSLNFVGEGGYGYTF | TGTGCCAGCAGCTTGAATTTCGTCGGGGAAGGGGGGTATGGCTACACCTTC
TRBJ2-1 | . | TRBV7-9 | . | CASSPEVPSSYNEQFF | TGTGCCAGCAGCCCGGAAGTACCCAGCTCCTACAATGAGCAGTTCTTC
TRBJ1-1 | . | TRBV5-6 | TRBD1 | CASSFGTGNTEAFF | TGTGCCAGCAGCTTCGGGACAGGGAATACTGAAGCTTTCTTT
TRBJ2-7 | . | TRBV19 | . | CASSTSSEQYF | TGTGCCAGTAGTACGTCTTCCGAGCAGTACTTC
TRBJ2-3 | once | TRBV28 | TRBD2 | CASSLAGGPDTQYF | TGTGCCAGCAGTTTAGCGGGGGGGCCAGATACGCAGTATTTT
TRBJ2-3 | . | TRBV5-1 | . | CASSLGLAGDTQYF | TGCGCCAGCAGCTTGGGGCTAGCCGGAGATACGCAGTATTTT
TRBJ2-7 | . | TRBV13 | TRBD1 | CASSPRGQGAYEQYF | TGTGCCAGCAGCCCCCGGGGACAGGGCGCCTACGAGCAGTACTTC
TRBJ2-1 | . | TRBV5-1 | . | CASDQLPGTQYNEQFF | TGCGCCAGCGACCAACTACCCGGGACACAATACAATGAGCAGTTCTTC
TRBJ2-7 | . | TRBV7-9 | . | CASSSTGLEQYF | TGTGCCAGCAGCTCCACAGGGCTCGAGCAGTACTTC
TRBJ2-1 | . | TRBV29-1 | TRBD2 | CSVEEKGWTSGSDEQFF | TGCAGCGTTGAAGAAAAGGGGTGGACTAGCGGGAGCGATGAGCAGTTCTTC
TRBJ1-2 | once | TRBV28 | TRBD1 | CASSFSTGGYGYTF | TGTGCCAGCAGTTTCTCGACAGGGGGCTATGGCTACACCTTC
TRBJ2-7 | . | TRBV7-9 | . | CASSSEVFGYEQYF | TGTGCCAGCAGCTCGGAGGTGTTTGGCTACGAGCAGTACTTC
TRBJ2-7 | . | TRBV27 | . | CASSLNPSSSYEQYF | TGTGCCAGCAGTTTAAACCCAAGCAGCTCCTACGAGCAGTACTTC
TRBJ2-1 | once | TRBV9 | . | CASSVLSGSGYNEQFF | TGTGCCAGCAGCGTATTGAGTGGTAGCGGCTACAATGAGCAGTTCTTC
TRBJ2-7 | . | TRBV27 | TRBD2 | CASSFSAGDRRPYEQYF | TGTGCCAGCAGTTTTTCGGCGGGGGATAGGAGGCCCTACGAGCAGTACTTC
TRBJ2-3 | . | TRBV27 | TRBD2 | CASSLSYLAGGQDTQYF | TGTGCCAGCAGTTTATCGTACCTAGCGGGGGGGCAAGATACGCAGTATTTT
TRBJ2-3 | . | TRBV7-3 | TRBD1 | CASSPRDRDTDTQYF | TGTGCCAGCAGCCCCCGGGACAGGGACACAGATACGCAGTATTTT
TRBJ1-2 | . | TRBV4-1 | . | CASSQAGVGYGYTF | TGCGCCAGCAGCCAAGCCGGGGTCGGCTATGGCTACACCTTC
TRBJ2-5 | . | TRBV7-9 | . | CASSFSGGKETQYF | TGTGCCAGCAGCTTTTCCGGAGGCAAAGAGACCCAGTACTTC
TRBJ1-2 | . | TRBV5-1 | . | CASSLTGTGNYGYTF | TGCGCCAGCAGCTTAACCGGGACGGGGAACTATGGCTACACCTTC
TRBJ1-2 | once | TRBV28 | . | CASVLGDNNYGYTF | TGTGCCAGCGTACTTGGGGACAACAACTATGGCTACACCTTC
TRBJ1-3 | . | TRBV30 | . | CAWDITDSGNTIYF | TGTGCCTGGGACATCACAGACTCTGGAAACACCATATATTTT
TRBJ1-6 | . | TRBV6-5 | TRBD1 | CASSLQGLNSPLHF | TGTGCCAGCAGCCTACAGGGGTTGAATTCACCCCTCCACTTT
TRBJ2-7 | once | TRBV30 | TRBD1 | CASDRGDYEQYF | TGTGCCTCGGACAGGGGGGACTACGAGCAGTACTTC
TRBJ1-6 | . | TRBV27 | TRBD1 | CASSSATGPNSPLHF | TGTGCCAGCAGTTCCGCGACAGGGCCGAATTCACCCCTCCACTTT
TRBJ2-2 | . | TRBV11-2 | . | CASSLIFAGELFF | TGTGCCAGCAGCTTAATCTTTGCCGGGGAGCTGTTTTTT
TRBJ1-3 | . | TRBV27 | . | CASSPDSLRSGNTIYF | TGTGCCAGCTCACCGGACAGTCTTAGGAGTGGAAACACCATATATTTT
TRBJ2-6 | . | TRBV19 | . | CASSDGPSGANVLTF | TGTGCCAGTAGTGACGGACCTTCTGGGGCCAACGTCCTGACTTTC
TRBJ2-3 | . | TRBV6-6 | . | CASSPFSQLSTDTQYF | TGTGCCAGCAGTCCCTTTAGTCAGCTTAGCACAGATACGCAGTATTTT
TRBJ2-3 | once | TRBV13 | . | CASSTGTGVTDTQYF | TGTGCCAGCAGCACCGGGACTGGAGTCACAGATACGCAGTATTTT
TRBJ2-7 | . | TRBV15 | . | CATSRDIGTSSYEQYF | TGTGCCACCAGCAGAGATATCGGGACAAGCTCCTACGAGCAGTACTTC
TRBJ2-1 | . | TRBV27 | TRBD2 | CASSLSLLGGRLYNEQFF | TGTGCCAGCAGTTTATCCCTCCTTGGCGGGAGGCTTTACAATGAGCAGTTCTTC
TRBJ2-5 | . | TRBV7-6 | . | CASSLLEETQYF | TGTGCCAGCAGCTTACTTGAGGAGACCCAGTACTTC
TRBJ2-5 | . | TRBV11-3 | . | CASSNMGDQETQYF | TGTGCCAGCAGCAATATGGGGGACCAAGAGACCCAGTACTTC
TRBJ2-3 | . | TRBV2 | . | CASSDRTTDTQYF | TGTGCCAGCAGCGACAGAACCACAGATACGCAGTATTTT
TRBJ2-2 | . | TRBV10-1 | . | CASSEATGELFF | TGCGCCAGCAGTGAAGCCACCGGGGAGCTGTTTTTT
TRBJ1-4 | . | TRBV7-9 | TRBD1 | CASSLTGGEKLFF | TGTGCCAGCAGCTTGACAGGGGGGGAAAAACTGTTTTTT
TRBJ2-1 | once | TRBV15 | TRBD1 | CATSGDRGNEQFF | TGTGCCACCAGCGGGGACAGGGGCAATGAGCAGTTCTTC
TRBJ2-7 | . | TRBV5-8 | . | CASSLDSSSSYEQYF | TGTGCCAGCAGCTTGGATTCATCCAGCTCCTACGAGCAGTACTTC
TRBJ2-5 | . | TRBV2 | . | CASSVPAHGAQETQYF | TGTGCCAGCAGTGTCCCTGCCCACGGAGCTCAAGAGACCCAGTACTTC
TRBJ2-3 | . | TRBV9 | . | CASSVAGLKDTQYF | TGTGCCAGCAGCGTAGCGGGGCTCAAGGATACGCAGTATTTT
TRBJ2-1 | . | TRBV5-1 | TRBD2 | CASSWGLAGLSSYNEQFF | TGCGCCAGCAGCTGGGGACTAGCGGGATTGAGCTCCTACAATGAGCAGTTCTTC
TRBJ2-1 | . | TRBV19 | . | CASSIAGYSYNEQFF | TGTGCCAGTAGTATTGCGGGATATTCCTACAATGAGCAGTTCTTC
TRBJ1-6 | . | TRBV21-1 | . | CASSRGSPLHF | TGTGCCAGCAGCAGGGGGTCACCCCTCCACTTT